The 7 T cell receptor beta chains below were found in one sample sequenced in a study of T cells in localized non-small cell lung cancer. Here immunoSEQ multiplex PCR was the method, and the copy in TCRdb shows in-frame clones only, minus some. The sample holds 70,000 to 100,000 clones, 75% to 85% seen once. Sample: peripheral blood, taken before any cancer treatment. The receptors here all came from a female donor aged 60 or older with stage I lung adenocarcinoma.

The CDR3 protein is CSVAGRQAYEQYF. The CDR3 nucleotides are TGCAGCGTTGCTGGCCGGCAAGCCTACGAGCAGTACTTC. V usage is TRBV29-1 and J usage is TRBJ2-7; no clear D gene. Trimming pared 4 bases from V and 2 bases from J, leaving 12 bases between. Germline CDR1 reads SQVTM; CDR2 reads ANQGSEA. The CDR3 extends over 13 amino acids.

The rearrangement joins TRBV29-1 to TRBJ2-5, with TRBD2 identical over 13 bases. The V and J ends lost 4 bases and 4 bases, in that order; junction bases with no gene match: 3. The V gene's germline CDR1 is SQVTM and CDR2 ANQGSEA. The CDR3 covers 14 residues. The CDR3 DNA is TGCAGCGTTGTCGGACTAGCGGGAGTAGAGACCCAGTACTTC. Translated: CSVVGLAGVETQYF. The full variable domain, its missing parts supplied by reference TRBV29-1 and TRBJ2-5, is SAVISQKPSRDICQRGTSLTIQCQVDSQVTMMFWYRQQPGQSLTLIATANQGSEATYESGFVIDKFPISRPNLTFSTLTVSNMSPEDSSIYLCSVVGLAGVETQYFGPGTRLLVL.

The CDR3 region is CAWRINGNTEAFF. The CDR3 nucleotides are TGTGCCTGGAGAATTAACGGAAACACTGAAGCTTTCTTT. V and J are TRBV30 and TRBJ1-1; no firm D call. Germline values: CDR1 GTSNPN, CDR2 SVGIG (reference sequence). This CDR3 has 13 residues. V was shortened by 3 bases and J by 2 bases, with 10 bases between the two germline ends.

The chain is built from TRBV18 and TRBJ2-2; D is uncertain. This CDR3 region has 17 residues. Trimming shortened V by 1 base and J by 0 bases, and 12 bases separated the two germline ends. CDR1 and CDR2 from the germline V gene are KGHSH and LQKENI. The CDR3 loop is CASSPRPRLTNTGELFF. CDR3 DNA sequence: TGTGCCAGCTCACCACGGCCACGCCTTACGAACACCGGGGAGCTGTTTTTT.

The V call is TRBV29-1, the J call TRBJ2-1, with 8 bases lining up with TRBD1. The V and J ends lost 1 base and 7 bases, in that order; junction bases with no gene match: 6. CDR1 and CDR2 from the germline V gene are SQVTM and ANQGSEA. The CDR3 spans 14 residues. The CDR3 loop reads CSVEGDRMGNEQFF. The CDR3 bases are TGCAGCGTTGAAGGGGACAGGATGGGGAATGAGCAGTTCTTC.

V gene TRBV4-2 combines with J gene TRBJ2-3; 7 bases align to TRBD1. With 3 bases clipped from V and 4 bases from J, the junction kept 7 bases outside the gene matches. The CDR3 is 15 residues long. Germline-derived CDR1 and CDR2 are LGHNA and YNFKEQ. The CDR3 reads CASSHSTGSADTQYF. The CDR3 nucleotides read TGTGCCAGCAGCCACTCGACAGGGAGTGCAGATACGCAGTATTTT.

This chain uses TRBV9 with TRBJ1-1; TRBD1 agrees at 7 bases. Trimming removed 3 bases from V and 1 base from J; junction bases left unmatched: 6. Germline V lookup: CDR1 SGDLS, CDR2 YYNGEE. The length of the CDR3 is 15 residues. CDR3 sequence reads: CASSGGQTPNTEAFF. Here the CDR3 DNA reads TGTGCCAGCAGCGGGGGACAGACACCGAACACTGAAGCTTTCTTT.